The next 31 T cell receptor beta chains were all read from a single sample in a study of OX40 agonist ivuxolimab in advanced cancers. The protocol was immunoSEQ multiplex PCR, while the TCRdb copy is restricted to in-frame clones and leaves out a portion. The data contain around 76,000 clones, about 88% of them singletons. The sequencing used CD4+ or CD8+ T cells sorted from blood, collected in a trial of the OX40 agonist ivuxolimab. All receptors come from an adult with an advanced solid tumor such as melanoma, head and neck, liver or kidney cancer.

The chain employs TRBV6-5 and TRBJ2-1; 8 bases are a match to TRBD2. The germline V gene encodes CDR1 MNHEY and CDR2 SVGAGI. This CDR3 comprises 16 residues. J gave up 5 bases and V 0 bases, and 6 bases lay outside the gene matches. In DNA, the CDR3 is TGTGCCAGCAGTTACTCGAAACGGGGGGGAAACAATGAGCAGTTCTTC. This sequence encodes CASSYSKRGGNNEQFF.

The rearrangement uses TRBV6-6 and TRBJ1-4; TRBD1 matches at 9 bases. V trimming: 4 bases; J trimming: 5 bases; junction bases outside the gene matches: 5. CDR1 is MNHNY and CDR2 is SVGAGI in the germline V gene (reference sequence). The length of the CDR3 is 15 residues. The DNA for the CDR3 is TGTGCCAGCAGTTTTACCGGGACAGGGAATGAAAAACTGTTTTTT. Protein product: CASSFTGTGNEKLFF.

V and J are TRBV28 and TRBJ2-6, with 7 bases aligning to TRBD1. Looked up from germline, CDR1 is MDHEN and CDR2 is SYDVKM. Trimming at V came to 5 bases and at J to 0 bases, leaving 7 bases not matched to a gene. The CDR3 sequence is 17 residues long. Here the CDR3 reads CASSPLTGFSGANVLTF. In nucleotides, the CDR3 is TGTGCCAGCAGTCCCTTGACAGGGTTCTCTGGGGCCAACGTCCTGACTTTC. Complete variable domain (other parts from reference TRBV28 and TRBJ2-6): DVKVTQSSRYLVKRTGEKVFLECVQDMDHENMFWYRQDPGLGLRLIYFSYDVKMKEKGDIPEGYSVSREKKERFSLILESASTNQTSMYLCASSPLTGFSGANVLTFGAGSRLTVL.

The J gene is TRBJ2-7, the V gene TRBV5-1, with unresolved D. The CDR3 consists of 12 residues. Germline V gene lookup returns CDR1 SGHRS and CDR2 YFSETQ. V was clipped by 0 bases and J by 5 bases, with 6 bases between them. This chain's CDR3 is CASSLAHDEQYF. The DNA for the CDR3 is TGCGCCAGCAGCTTGGCCCACGACGAGCAGTACTTC.

This rearrangement joins TRBV2 to TRBJ1-4; D perhaps matches TRBD1 (5 bases). V was trimmed by 3 bases and J by 7 bases, leaving 21 bases between them. Per the germline V gene, CDR1 is SNHLY and CDR2 is FYNNEI. This CDR3 is built from 17 residues. The DNA of the CDR3 is TGTGCCAGCAGTGAGTGGGACCCCGGTATCTGGGGTGAAAAACTGTTTTTT. It is translated as CASSEWDPGIWGEKLFF. Using reference TRBV2 and TRBJ1-4 for the parts outside the CDR3, the full variable domain is EPEVTQTPSHQVTQMGQEVILRCVPISNHLYFYWYRQILGQKVEFLVSFYNNEISEKSEIFDDQFSVERPDGSNFTLKIRSTKLEDSAMYFCASSEWDPGIWGEKLFFGSGTQLSVL.

The J gene is TRBJ1-5, the V gene TRBV19; D gene ambiguous. Deletions cut 2 bases from V and 4 bases from J, with 9 bases between. Germline CDR1 is LNHDA and CDR2 is SQIVND (reference sequence). The CDR3 sequence is 14 residues long. The CDR3 reads CASSIIYENQPQHF. The CDR3 DNA sequence: TGTGCCAGTAGTATAATCTATGAGAATCAGCCCCAGCATTTT.

The chain has TRBV18 and TRBJ1-3; 9 bases match TRBD1. Germline CDR1 KGHSH, CDR2 LQKENI. The CDR3 contains 16 residues. After removal of 0 bases from V and 2 bases from J, the junction contained 2 bases not matched to a gene. This CDR3 reads CASSPPRTGAGNTIYF. For the CDR3, the DNA is TGTGCCAGCTCACCACCCAGGACAGGGGCTGGAAACACCATATATTTT.

The chain combines TRBV4-3 with TRBJ2-7, with 8 positions matching TRBD1. The CDR3 runs 14 residues. V was clipped by 1 base and J by 9 bases; unmatched bases: 8. Germline V gene data show CDR1 as LGHNA and CDR2 as YSLEER. The CDR3, as DNA: TGCGCCAGCAGCCAAGCGGACAGGGACGGTGGGCAGTACTTC. Protein: CASSQADRDGGQYF.

This rearrangement joins TRBV6-6 to TRBJ2-7, with 10 bases lining up with TRBD1. Germline CDR1 reads MNHNY; CDR2 reads SVGAGI (reference sequence). This CDR3 has 15 residues. The junction had 12 bases not matched to a gene; V was cut back by 5 bases and J by 8 bases. This chain's CDR3 is CASSPWDRGSRKQYF. The CDR3 DNA sequence: TGTGCCAGCAGTCCGTGGGACAGGGGATCCAGGAAGCAGTACTTC.

This clone occurred once. The CDR3 region is CASSQDLGRGSPYTQYF. CDR3 in DNA: TGCGCCAGCAGCCAAGATCTTGGGCGGGGATCCCCATATACGCAGTATTTT. V usage is TRBV4-1 and J usage is TRBJ2-3; possible D gene TRBD2, 6 bases. Trimming removed 0 bases from V and 7 bases from J, with 20 bases in between. In germline, CDR1 is MGHRA, CDR2 YSYEKL. This CDR3 comprises 17 residues.

The chain uses TRBV11-3 and TRBJ2-1; 8 nucleotides line up with TRBD2. There are 12 residues in the CDR3. Looked up from germline, CDR1 is SGHNT and CDR2 is YENEEA. The J segment lost 10 bases and the V segment lost 5 bases, leaving 4 bases of the junction unmatched. The DNA of the CDR3 is TGTGCCAGCAGCATACCGGGGGGGGAGCAGTTCTTC. Residues: CASSIPGGEQFF.

The rearrangement uses TRBV4-1 and TRBJ2-7; 9 bases are shared with TRBD1. The CDR3 runs 15 residues. The V segment lost 2 bases and the J segment 3 bases; nucleotides outside the gene matches: 5. Germline loops: CDR1 MGHRA, CDR2 YSYEKL. CDR3 sequence (DNA): TGCGCCAGCAGCCAATCGACAGGGGGGAACTACGAGCAGTACTTC. Its protein product is CASSQSTGGNYEQYF.

CDR3 DNA: TGTGCCAGCAGCAAGGGACAGATAATGAACACTGAAGCTTTCTTT. It yields the protein CASSKGQIMNTEAFF. The chain couples TRBV27 to TRBJ1-1, with 7 nucleotides matching TRBD1. The V and J ends lost 6 bases and 0 bases, in that order; junction bases with no gene match: 7. The CDR3 extends over 15 amino acids. Germline loops: CDR1 MNHEY, CDR2 SMNVEV (reference sequence).

CDR3: CASSPPQGPGSGNTIYF. The CDR3 DNA sequence: TGTGCCAGCAGCCCTCCTCAGGGGCCCGGCTCTGGAAACACCATATATTTT. This rearrangement joins TRBV9 to TRBJ1-3; D possibly corresponds to TRBD1 (6 bases). CDR3 length equals 17 residues. V lost 4 bases and J lost 0, with 17 bases in between. CDR1 is SGDLS, CDR2 YYNGEE, per germline.

This chain links TRBV21-1 with TRBJ1-1; the table's D call of TRBD1 was not tested on the DNA. TRBV21-1 is described as a pseudogene. The CDR3 contains 12 residues. The CDR3 sequence is CASSKEYRRAFF. The DNA of the CDR3 is TGTGCCAGCAGCAAAGAATACAGAAGAGCTTTCTTT.

The chain has TRBV15 and TRBJ2-3; 7 nucleotides align to TRBD2. V was pared by 0 bases and J by 4 bases, with 4 bases of the junction left unmatched. Germline assignment: CDR1 LNHNV and CDR2 YYDKDF (reference sequence). This CDR3 is built from 15 residues. CDR3 sequence (DNA): TGTGCCACCAGCAGAGAAGCGGGGAGCCCAGATACGCAGTATTTT. Encoded protein: CATSREAGSPDTQYF.

This chain uses TRBV18 with TRBJ2-1; TRBD2 matches at 11 bases. The V segment lost 4 bases and the J segment 4 bases; nucleotides outside the gene matches: 9. CDR3 length: 17 residues. Germline lookup yields CDR1 KGHSH and CDR2 LQKENI. DNA for the CDR3: TGTGCCAGCTCACTCTCTATAGCGGGGGGGCAGTACAATGAGCAGTTCTTC. It translates to CASSLSIAGGQYNEQFF. Full variable domain (outside the CDR3, taken from reference TRBV18 and TRBJ2-1): NAGVMQNPRHLVRRRGQEARLRCSPMKGHSHVYWYRQLPEEGLKFMVYLQKENIIDESGMPKERFSAEFPKEGPSILRIQQVVRGDSAAYFCASSLSIAGGQYNEQFFGPGTRLTVL.

The genes are TRBV28 and TRBJ2-1, with D unresolved. Trimming removed 5 bases from V and 15 bases from J, with 14 bases in between. Looked up from germline, CDR1 is MDHEN and CDR2 is SYDVKM. The CDR3 has 11 amino acids. The CDR3 is CASSTPGLAFF. The CDR3 coding sequence is TGTGCCAGCAGTACACCGGGTCTCGCGTTCTTC.

J is TRBJ2-2 and V is TRBV4-3; D is undetermined. The CDR3 runs 15 residues. The V gene's germline CDR1 is LGHNA and CDR2 YSLEER. The V and J ends lost 0 bases and 3 bases respectively, with 8 bases between them. CDR3 sequence (DNA): TGCGCCAGCAGCCAAGAATACCCGTACACCGGGGAGCTGTTTTTT. Translation: CASSQEYPYTGELFF.

The chain is built from TRBV19 and TRBJ1-3; D remains unclear. Germline values: CDR1 LNHDA, CDR2 SQIVND (reference sequence). V gave up 5 bases and J gave up 4 bases, with 9 bases separating them. The CDR3 runs to 13 residues. Here the CDR3 DNA reads TGTGCCAGTAGTCACCGGGTCGGAAACACCATATATTTT. Protein product: CASSHRVGNTIYF.

V is TRBV9 and J is TRBJ2-1; no clear D. The CDR3 is 13 amino acids. Germline V gene sequence: CDR1 SGDLS, CDR2 YYNGEE. Trimming took off 0 bases at V and 9 bases at J, with 10 bases between the two ends. The CDR3, as DNA: TGTGCCAGCAGCGTAGATCCTATGGGTGAGCAGTTCTTC. This translates into CASSVDPMGEQFF.

V usage is TRBV11-3 and J usage is TRBJ1-5, with D possibly matching TRBD1 (5 bases). Per the germline V gene, CDR1 is SGHNT and CDR2 is YENEEA. The CDR3 is 13 amino acids. Between the trimmed V and J ends, which lost 3 bases and 4 bases, there was a span of 7 bases. In DNA form, the CDR3 reads TGTGCCAGCAGCTTGGGGGAGAATCAGCCCCAGCATTTT. Translated: CASSLGENQPQHF.

The J gene is TRBJ2-2, the V gene TRBV7-6; D is possibly TRBD1 or TRBD2 (6 bases each). CDR1 and CDR2 from the germline V gene are SGHVS and FNYEAQ. Trimming shortened V by 5 bases and J by 7 bases, and 11 bases separated the two germline ends. The CDR3 totals 13 residues. CDR3 amino acids: CASSTRGGGELFF. The CDR3 DNA reads as TGTGCCAGCAGCACCAGGGGAGGCGGGGAGCTGTTTTTT.

The chain has TRBV27 and TRBJ2-1; possible D gene TRBD2, 6 bases. V was clipped by 7 bases and J by 9 bases, with 16 bases between them. This CDR3 contains 13 residues. CDR1 and CDR2 from the germline V gene are MNHEY and SMNVEV (reference sequence). The CDR3 region is CASTLGSKSEQFF. CDR3 nucleotides: TGTGCCAGCACCCTCGGGAGTAAATCTGAGCAGTTCTTC.

The CDR3 region is CASRDSWTEAFF. The CDR3 DNA follows: TGTGCCAGCAGGGACAGTTGGACTGAAGCTTTCTTT. The chain combines TRBV6-5 with TRBJ1-1; perhaps TRBD1 as D (6 bases). The CDR3 has 12 amino acids. Deletions cut 6 bases from V and 5 bases from J, with 10 bases between. Germline V gene data show CDR1 as MNHEY and CDR2 as SVGAGI.

The V call is TRBV19, the J call TRBJ2-5, with unresolved D. This CDR3 comprises 14 residues. Trimming left V 0 bases short and J 4 bases short, with 9 bases between. Germline-derived CDR1 and CDR2 are LNHDA and SQIVND (reference sequence). The DNA of the CDR3 is TGTGCCAGTAGTATAGATCGGTGGGGAGAGACCCAGTACTTC. Translated: CASSIDRWGETQYF.

This chain links TRBV5-4 with TRBJ2-1, with D tentatively TRBD1 or TRBD2 (5 bases each). CDR1 and CDR2 (germline): SGHNT, YYREEE (reference sequence). The CDR3 is 15 amino acids. V lost 0 bases to trimming and J lost 8 bases, with 15 bases between them. This CDR3 reads CASSLVGDPFDEQFF. The CDR3 DNA reads as TGTGCCAGCAGCTTGGTGGGGGATCCCTTCGATGAGCAGTTCTTC.

This clone was detected only a few times. The CDR3: CSVEGGPGQASYEQYF. The CDR3 DNA reads TGCAGCGTTGAAGGGGGACCGGGACAGGCCTCCTACGAGCAGTACTTC. V and J are TRBV29-1 and TRBJ2-7; TRBD1 matches 8 bases. CDR3 length: 16 residues. With 1 base clipped from V and 0 bases from J, the junction kept 8 bases outside the gene matches. Per the germline V gene, CDR1 is SQVTM and CDR2 is ANQGSEA.

The chain has TRBV18 and TRBJ2-1, with D possibly being TRBD2 (6 bases). V was shortened by 0 bases and J by 6 bases, with 9 bases between the two germline ends. The V gene's germline CDR1 is KGHSH and CDR2 LQKENI. The CDR3 has 14 residues. CDR3 DNA: TGTGCCAGCTCACCACCGGTGGGGGGCAATGAGCAGTTCTTC. Translation: CASSPPVGGNEQFF.

V usage is TRBV10-2 and J usage is TRBJ2-5; 10 nucleotides match TRBD1. Germline CDR1 WSHSY, CDR2 SAAADI. The CDR3 has 19 amino acids. Unmatched junction bases numbered 22, after V lost 8 bases and J lost 4 bases. CDR3 loop: CASALTTGTGESRGETQYF. CDR3 coding DNA: TGCGCCAGCGCTTTAACTACCGGGACAGGGGAGAGTCGGGGAGAGACCCAGTACTTC.

This chain links TRBV7-2 with TRBJ2-5; 11 positions match TRBD2. Germline-derived CDR1 and CDR2 are SGHTA and FQGNSA. V gave up 5 bases and J gave up 6 bases; unmatched junction bases: 8. The CDR3 length is 15 residues. CDR3 in amino acids: CASSLSGGAIQTQYF. The CDR3 bases are TGTGCCAGCAGCCTTAGCGGGGGGGCCATTCAGACCCAGTACTTC.